A selection of T cell receptor beta chains follows, all from one sample in a study of T cells after yellow fever vaccination. Via MiXCR, TCRdb re-called the 5' RACE reads, giving one row per CDR3 protein. The top ten clones hold around 14% of a sample with 610,000 or so distinct CDR3 sequences, about 12% of them seen once. The sample was PBMCs, taken on the day of the yellow fever booster vaccination. These receptors were obtained from a young man who received the YFV17D yellow fever vaccine. Both conserved end residues are part of each CDR3. A D gene is named only where the DNA matches it firmly. Size values are once, few and many counts, or a class for expanded clones, and some rows have none.

j_gene | abundance | v_gene | d_gene | CDR3aa | CDR3nt
TRBJ2-3 | NA | TRBV5-1 | NA | CASSPGNGTDTQYF | TGCGCCAGTTCGCCGGGGAACGGTACAGATACGCAGTATTTT
TRBJ1-2 | few | TRBV19 | TRBD1 | CATEAGQGVYGYTF | TGTGCCACCGAAGCCGGACAGGGAGTCTATGGCTACACCTTC
TRBJ1-2 | NA | TRBV24-1 | NA | CATSDLGIYGYTF | TGTGCCACCAGTGATTTAGGAATTTATGGCTACACCTTC
TRBJ2-2 | NA | TRBV30 | NA | CAWPGTGPGELFF | TGTGCCTGGCCGGGGACGGGGCCCGGGGAGCTGTTTTTT
TRBJ2-2 | few | TRBV25-1 | NA | CASSEGGGRTGELFF | TGTGCCAGCAGTGAAGGGGGGGGCCGCACCGGGGAGCTGTTTTTT
TRBJ2-1 | NA | TRBV18 | TRBD2 | CASSPIQLAADEQFF | TGTGCCAGCTCACCCATCCAACTAGCGGCGGATGAGCAGTTCTTC
TRBJ1-5 | NA | TRBV4-3 | NA | CASSQELRGNQPQHF | TGCGCCAGCAGCCAAGAATTAAGGGGTAATCAGCCCCAGCATTTT
TRBJ2-1 | few | TRBV9 | TRBD1 | CASSVGGTDYNEQFF | TGTGCCAGCAGCGTAGGGGGGACAGACTACAATGAGCAGTTCTTC
TRBJ2-2 | few | TRBV6-5 | NA | CATGGQAGELFF | TGTGCCACCGGGGGGCAGGCCGGGGAGCTGTTTTTT
TRBJ1-4 | few | TRBV9 | NA | CASSQGREKLFF | TGTGCCAGCAGCCAGGGACGGGAAAAACTGTTTTTT
TRBJ2-3 | NA | TRBV5-1 | NA | CASTLGGGVGTDTQYF | TGCGCCAGCACCCTGGGAGGGGGAGTGGGTACAGATACGCAGTATTTT
TRBJ2-7 | many | TRBV6-1 | NA | CASSVGNSYEQYF | TGTGCCAGCAGCGTGGGGAACTCCTACGAGCAGTACTTC
TRBJ2-1 | few | TRBV20-1 | NA | CSALITEGATGPLVF | TGCAGTGCTCTTATCACAGAAGGGGCGACCGGCCCATTGGTCTTC
TRBJ1-1 | few | TRBV10-3 | TRBD1 | CAIRGRQGDTEAFF | TGTGCCATCCGAGGTAGACAGGGCGACACTGAAGCTTTCTTT
TRBJ2-2 | NA | TRBV5-5 | NA | CASSFRVSPGELFF | TGTGCCAGCAGCTTCCGGGTTAGCCCCGGGGAGCTGTTTTTT
TRBJ2-2 | NA | TRBV12-5 | NA | CASGPRGTGELFF | TGTGCTAGTGGTCCCCGGGGTACCGGGGAGCTGTTTTTT
TRBJ1-6 | NA | TRBV12-3/TRBV12-4 | TRBD1 | CASSPDRGPSSYNSPLHF | TGTGCCAGCAGTCCCGACAGGGGGCCGAGCTCCTATAATTCACCCCTCCACTTT
TRBJ2-7 | NA | TRBV20-1 | TRBD1 | CSGGQGAPDEQYF | TGCAGTGGTGGACAGGGGGCGCCCGACGAGCAGTACTTC
TRBJ1-1 | NA | TRBV5-1 | NA | CASTPTVNTEAFF | TGCGCCAGCACCCCGACAGTAAACACTGAAGCTTTCTTT
TRBJ2-1 | few | TRBV7-9 | NA | CASSLRFTEQFF | TGTGCCAGCAGCTTAAGGTTTACTGAGCAGTTCTTC
TRBJ2-5 | NA | TRBV24-1 | NA | CATSGDVEGETQYF | TGTGCCACCAGTGGAGATGTTGAGGGTGAGACCCAGTACTTC
TRBJ2-7 | NA | TRBV4-2 | TRBD2 | CASSQAPTSGYEQYF | TGTGCCAGCAGCCAAGCCCCGACTAGCGGCTACGAGCAGTACTTC
TRBJ2-2 | few | TRBV18 | NA | CASRLPAGELFF | TGTGCCAGCCGACTACCGGCCGGGGAGCTGTTTTTT
TRBJ1-1 | few | TRBV5-8 | NA | CASSLAQVQRRAFF | TGTGCCAGCAGCTTGGCCCAGGTCCAAAGGCGGGCTTTCTTT
TRBJ2-7 | few | TRBV7-2 | NA | CASSPHGYEQYF | TGTGCCAGCAGCCCCCACGGCTACGAGCAGTACTTC
TRBJ2-1 | few | TRBV20-1 | NA | CSVRQYNEQFF | TGCAGTGTCCGGCAGTACAATGAGCAGTTCTTC
TRBJ2-1 | many | TRBV6-6 | NA | CASTPWASNEQFF | TGTGCCAGCACCCCATGGGCCAGCAATGAGCAGTTCTTC
TRBJ2-1 | NA | TRBV20-1 | NA | CSARRDQGPEQFF | TGCAGTGCTAGGAGAGACCAGGGGCCTGAGCAGTTCTTC
TRBJ2-1 | NA | TRBV7-9 | TRBD1 | CASSLAPGQGKNEQFF | TGTGCCAGCAGCTTAGCTCCCGGACAGGGGAAAAATGAGCAGTTCTTC
TRBJ1-5 | NA | TRBV20-1 | NA | CSATVEGGDQPQHF | TGCAGTGCTACCGTGGAGGGGGGGGACCAGCCCCAGCATTTT
TRBJ2-2 | NA | TRBV7-9 | NA | CASSTLGRELFF | TGTGCCAGCAGCACGTTAGGCCGGGAGCTGTTTTTT
TRBJ2-1 | many | TRBV7-3 | NA | CASSLRALGEQFF | TGTGCCAGCAGCTTACGGGCCCTCGGTGAGCAGTTCTTC
TRBJ2-5 | NA | TRBV20-1 | NA | CSARDRRGFQETQYF | TGCAGTGCTAGAGATCGGCGGGGCTTCCAAGAGACCCAGTACTTC
TRBJ2-5 | NA | TRBV6-1 | NA | CASRKTGTQPSETQYF | TGTGCCAGCAGGAAAACCGGGACCCAGCCATCGGAGACCCAGTACTTC
TRBJ1-2 | few | TRBV5-1 | TRBD1 | CASSSHGGQVYGYTF | TGCGCCAGCAGTTCTCACGGGGGACAGGTCTATGGCTACACCTTC
TRBJ2-3 | NA | TRBV30 | TRBD2 | CAWSISGRTRADTQYF | TGTGCCTGGAGCATAAGCGGGAGGACTCGGGCTGATACGCAGTATTTT
TRBJ2-1 | NA | TRBV5-1 | NA | CASSVAAVAYNEQFF | TGCGCCAGCAGCGTCGCGGCGGTGGCCTACAATGAGCAGTTCTTC
TRBJ1-2 | NA | TRBV10-3 | NA | CAISDGGGYTF | TGTGCCATCAGTGACGGTGGTGGCTACACCTTC
TRBJ2-1 | few | TRBV6-4 | TRBD2 | CASSPGTSDYNEQFF | TGTGCCAGCAGTCCCGGGACTAGCGACTACAATGAGCAGTTCTTC
TRBJ2-4 | NA | TRBV15 | NA | CATSRDGGAQQRNIQYF | TGTGCCACCAGCAGAGATGGGGGGGCTCAGCAGCGGAACATTCAGTACTTC
TRBJ2-3 | NA | TRBV5-1 | NA | CASSLGAWDTDTQYF | TGCGCCAGCAGCTTGGGGGCTTGGGACACAGATACGCAGTATTTT
TRBJ2-1 | few | TRBV20-1 | NA | CSAREPGSSYNEQFF | TGCAGTGCTAGAGAACCCGGGAGCTCCTACAATGAGCAGTTCTTC
TRBJ2-3 | many | TRBV28 | TRBD1 | CASIGTAASTDTQYF | TGTGCCAGCATCGGGACAGCAGCTAGCACAGATACGCAGTATTTT
TRBJ1-4 | NA | TRBV11-1 | NA | CASSSLIHRDIATNEKLFF | TGTGCCAGCAGCTCCCTAATACACCGGGACATTGCAACTAATGAAAAACTGTTTTTT
TRBJ2-7 | few | TRBV15 | NA | CATSRDPYEQYF | TGTGCCACCAGCAGAGATCCATACGAGCAGTACTTC
TRBJ2-3 | few | TRBV5-1 | TRBD1 | CASSFGTESTDTQYF | TGCGCCAGCAGCTTTGGGACAGAAAGCACAGATACGCAGTATTTT
TRBJ2-1 | few | TRBV14 | NA | CASSQVERPGDEQFF | TGTGCCAGCAGCCAAGTGGAGCGGCCCGGGGATGAGCAGTTCTTC
TRBJ2-1 | few | TRBV7-2 | TRBD2 | CASSRTSGTTNEQFF | TGTGCCAGCAGCCGGACTAGCGGGACTACTAATGAGCAGTTCTTC
TRBJ2-5 | few | TRBV18 | TRBD2 | CASSPGSSGETQYF | TGTGCCAGCTCACCAGGTTCTAGCGGAGAGACCCAGTACTTC
TRBJ2-1 | few | TRBV29-1 | TRBD2 | CSVEAGLADEQFF | TGCAGCGTTGAAGCGGGACTAGCGGATGAGCAGTTCTTC
TRBJ2-1 | few | TRBV29-1 | TRBD2 | CSVGGLAGRYNEQFF | TGCAGCGTGGGGGGACTAGCGGGACGTTACAATGAGCAGTTCTTC
TRBJ2-7 | NA | TRBV5-5 | NA | CASIGSSYEQYF | TGTGCCAGCATCGGTAGCTCCTACGAGCAGTACTTC
TRBJ2-7 | few | TRBV29-1 | NA | CSAGGGGRYEQYF | TGCAGCGCCGGGGGCGGCGGGAGATACGAGCAGTACTTC